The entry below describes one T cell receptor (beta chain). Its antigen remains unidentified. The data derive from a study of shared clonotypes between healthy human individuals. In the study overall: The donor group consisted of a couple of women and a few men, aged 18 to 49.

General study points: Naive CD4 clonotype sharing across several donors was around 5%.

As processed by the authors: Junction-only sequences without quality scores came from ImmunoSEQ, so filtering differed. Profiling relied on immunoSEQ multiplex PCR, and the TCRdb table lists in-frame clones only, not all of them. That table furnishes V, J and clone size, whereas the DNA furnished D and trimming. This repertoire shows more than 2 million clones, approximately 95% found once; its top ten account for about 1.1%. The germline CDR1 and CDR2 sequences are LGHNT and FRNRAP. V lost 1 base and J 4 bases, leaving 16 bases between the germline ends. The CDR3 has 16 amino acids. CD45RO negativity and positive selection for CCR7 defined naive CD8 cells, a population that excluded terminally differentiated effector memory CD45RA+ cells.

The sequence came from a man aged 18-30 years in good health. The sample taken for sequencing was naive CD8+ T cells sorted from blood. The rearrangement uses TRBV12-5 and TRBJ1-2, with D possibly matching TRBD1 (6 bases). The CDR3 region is CASGLAETDRLYGYTF. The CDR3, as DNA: TGTGCTAGTGGTTTGGCAGAAACCGACAGGCTCTATGGCTACACCTTC.